These 11 T cell receptor beta chains came from one sample sequenced in a study of blood T cells in healthy people across ages. Through a sample-barcoded 5' primer and a J-beta primer mix, a second PCR was run for 7 to 11 cycles. One entry per CDR3 protein, called by TCRdb with MiXCR from the 5' RACE reads. Among some 760,000 distinct CDR3 sequences listed, 25% were seen once. The same data also went into a second study, on T cells of mothers and their children.

The sequenced sample was blood. The receptor source for this set is a boy between 10 and 17 years old in good health.

The chain has TRBV29-1 and TRBJ2-4; D gene unclear. This CDR3 region has 12 residues. Trimming took 7 bases from V and 3 from J, leaving 10 bases between them. In germline, CDR1 is SQVTM, CDR2 ANQGSEA. DNA for the CDR3: TGCAGCGCAGCTGAGAGCAAAAACATTCAGTACTTC. This gives the protein CSAAESKNIQYF.

This clonotype was detected only a few times. The chain combines TRBV12-3 or TRBV12-4 with TRBJ1-1; D is perhaps TRBD1 (5 bases). The CDR3 totals 17 residues. Trimming cost V 4 bases and J 4 bases, with 22 bases left between them. The CDR3: CASSYVGRSLGGTEAFF. The CDR3 DNA is TGTGCCAGCAGTTACGTGGGACGGTCCCTTGGAGGCACTGAAGCTTTCTTT.

This clonotype was recorded a few times. V gene TRBV7-2 combines with J gene TRBJ2-1, with TRBD2 matching 14 bases. Germline CDR1 and CDR2: SGHTA and FQGNSA. CDR3 length: 15 amino acids. With V trimmed by 5 bases and J by 6 bases, 3 bases remained unmatched. CDR3 bases: TGTGCCAGCAGCGCGGGACTAGCGGGAGTCAATGAGCAGTTCTTC. Its translation: CASSAGLAGVNEQFF.

This chain uses TRBV19 with TRBJ2-1; 7 nucleotides agree with TRBD2. The V gene end was trimmed by 3 bases and the J gene end by 0 bases; junction bases not matched to a gene: 5. Germline-derived CDR1 and CDR2 are LNHDA and SQIVND (reference sequence). This CDR3 is 16 amino acids long. CDR3 protein: CASSISGYHSYNEQFF. The CDR3 DNA reads as TGTGCCAGTAGTATTAGCGGGTACCACTCCTACAATGAGCAGTTCTTC. The full variable domain, its missing parts supplied by reference TRBV19 and TRBJ2-1, is DGGITQSPKYLFRKEGQNVTLSCEQNLNHDAMYWYRQDPGQGLRLIYYSQIVNDFQKGDIAEGYSVSREKKESFPLTVTSAQKNPTAFYLCASSISGYHSYNEQFFGPGTRLTVL.

This clonotype was found a few times. This chain joins TRBV7-2 and TRBJ2-3; 11 bases fit TRBD1. The CDR3 totals 16 residues. The V and J ends lost 5 bases and 1 base, in that order; junction bases with no gene match: 5. Looked up from germline, CDR1 is SGHTA and CDR2 is FQGNSA. The CDR3 loop is CASSHGTGGRTDTQYF. The CDR3 coding sequence is TGTGCCAGCAGCCATGGGACAGGGGGGCGCACAGATACGCAGTATTTT. The complete variable domain, with remaining parts taken from reference TRBV7-2 and TRBJ2-3, reads GAGVSQSPSNKVTEKGKDVELRCDPISGHTALYWYRQSLGQGLEFLIYFQGNSAPDKSGLPSDRFSAERTGGSVSTLTIQRTQQEDSAVYLCASSHGTGGRTDTQYFGPGTRLTVL.

This clonotype has more than one count but fewer than ten. The V gene is TRBV10-3, the J gene TRBJ2-1; D possibly uses TRBD1 or TRBD2 (5 bases each). The V gene lost 0 bases and the J gene lost 10 bases, with 10 bases spanning the gap. Looked up from germline, CDR1 is ENHRY and CDR2 is SYGVKD. The CDR3 has 13 amino acids. The CDR3, as DNA: TGTGCCATCAGTGAGTCGGGGGAGTGGGAGCAGTTCTTC. Translated, it gives CAISESGEWEQFF.

This clonotype occurred a few times. The chain links TRBV7-6 to TRBJ2-3; 13 bases are a match to TRBD2. Germline CDR1 SGHVS, CDR2 FNYEAQ. V was clipped by 5 bases and J by 5 bases; unmatched bases: 1. CDR3 size: 14 residues. The CDR3 sequence: CASSTSGRGDTQYF. The CDR3 DNA follows: TGTGCCAGCAGCACTAGCGGGAGGGGAGATACGCAGTATTTT.

This clonotype was counted a few times. The chain recombines TRBV29-1 with TRBJ1-3; D unclear. Germline lookup yields CDR1 SQVTM and CDR2 ANQGSEA. V gave up 7 bases and J gave up 2 bases, with 18 bases separating them. This CDR3 is 15 amino acids long. CDR3 residues: CSADLQAEPGNTIYF. The CDR3 DNA reads TGCAGCGCTGACCTGCAGGCGGAACCTGGAAACACCATATATTTT.

V and J are TRBV7-9 and TRBJ1-2; 10 nucleotides match TRBD1. The junction had 2 bases not matched to a gene; V was cut back by 0 bases and J by 4 bases. The CDR3 covers 15 residues. Germline V gene data show CDR1 as SEHNR and CDR2 as FQNEAQ (reference sequence). The CDR3 nucleotides read TGTGCCAGCAGCTTAGCGACAGGGGGCGCCTATGGCTACACCTTC. Translation: CASSLATGGAYGYTF.

This clonotype has only a few counts. This chain connects TRBV20-1 to TRBJ2-5, with TRBD2 as a possible D gene (6 bases). CDR1 and CDR2 from the germline V gene are DFQATT and SNEGSKA (reference sequence). The CDR3 sequence is 12 residues long. Trimming shortened V by 6 bases and J by 4 bases, and 12 bases separated the two germline ends. CDR3 in amino acids: CSALRGGETQYF. The CDR3 DNA sequence: TGCAGTGCCTTGCGGGGAGGAGAGACCCAGTACTTC.

This clonotype came up a few times. This rearrangement joins TRBV7-8 to TRBJ2-5; D may be TRBD1 or TRBD2 (5 bases each). The germline V gene encodes CDR1 SGHVS and CDR2 FQNEAQ. This CDR3 has 16 residues. V lost 1 base, J lost 2 bases, and 14 bases lay in between. In DNA form, the CDR3 reads TGTGCCAGCAGCTTAGAAGTCTGGGGGTGGCAAGAGACCCAGTACTTC. Protein product: CASSLEVWGWQETQYF.